Here is one T cell receptor beta chain with its context. This sample stems from a study of shared clonotypes between healthy human individuals. The germline V and J ends were trimmed by 4 bases and 3 bases, with 10 bases remaining between them. CDR1 and CDR2 (germline): SQVTM, ANQGSEA. The CDR3 covers 12 residues. Only in-frame clones appear in the TCRdb table, and some are missing; sequencing was by immunoSEQ multiplex PCR. Among fewer than 800,000 clones, roughly nine tenths were seen once, and the ten largest hold 24%. Positively selected for CCR7, the CD45RO-negative cells used as naive CD8 cells excluded terminally differentiated effector memory CD45RA+ cells.

The sequenced sample was naive CD8+ T cells sorted from blood. The chain combines TRBV29-1 with TRBJ2-7, with unresolved D. This receptor was taken from a man aged 25 to 40 in good health. The chain's CDR3 is CSVVAENYEQYF. DNA of the CDR3: TGCAGCGTTGTGGCCGAAAACTACGAGCAGTACTTC.